This T cell receptor (beta chain) was captured by sequencing in a study of identical twins. Turning to this clonotype: Antigen: not known.

Study outcomes and limitations: Insertions were fewer in abundant cord blood beta clonotypes, whereas memory repertoires showed none of this pattern.

Trimming took 0 bases from V and 4 from J, leaving 10 bases between them. This CDR3 is built from 15 residues. Per the germline V gene, CDR1 is SGDLS and CDR2 is YYNGEE. TCRdb analysed the 5' RACE reads with MiXCR anew, one entry per CDR3 protein. The sample lists approximately 210,000 distinct CDR3 sequences, around a tenth occurring once. This clonotype was sampled from a woman aged 18 to 35 in good health. The sequencing input was memory (CD45RO+) T cells sorted from blood. The chain employs TRBV9 and TRBJ1-4; D not certain. CDR3 coding DNA: TGTGCCAGCAGCGTAGCGGCTGGGAATAATGAAAAACTGTTTTTT. Its protein is CASSVAAGNNEKLFF.